What follows describes a single T cell receptor (beta chain). The source of the sample is a study of T cell changes during pregnancy in multiple sclerosis. Per the germline V gene, CDR1 is LNHDA and CDR2 is SQIVND (reference sequence). V was trimmed by 8 bases and J by 6 bases, leaving 23 bases between them. The CDR3 length is 15 residues. Repertoires were generated with immunoSEQ multiplex PCR, while TCRdb's copy carries only in-frame clones and drops some. The sample shows tens of thousands of clones, 85% to 95% of them seen only once. This chain links TRBV19 with TRBJ2-7; the D gene is possibly TRBD2 (7 bases). The specimen was peripheral blood, collected before pregnancy. This receptor was identified in a female donor with multiple sclerosis, enrolled in a pregnancy study. CDR3 sequence (DNA): TGTGCCAGTTCCGGATCAAACGGGGGGCGCGGCGAGCAGTACTTC. It yields the protein CASSGSNGGRGEQYF.